Sequencing of this TCR beta chain was carried out in a study of T cell responses to AZD1222 COVID-19 vaccine. Study-wide findings and caveats: Unmutated variant regions are reportedly targeted by nearly half of spike-specific TCRs. The number of AZD1222 recipients seropositive at baseline was only 5 to 7. When two AZD1222 doses had been given, Spike-specific TCR breadth and depth rose.

Libraries were prepared by immunoSEQ multiplex PCR; TCRdb keeps only in-frame clonotypes and omits some of them. This repertoire shows approximately 130,000 clones, 92% found once; its top ten account for 0.9% to 1.2%. V shed 3 bases and J shed 1 base, with 7 bases lying between them. The CDR3 runs to 14 residues. Germline assignment: CDR1 SGHDN and CDR2 FVKESK. A note on this clone: The antigen remains unidentified.

The J gene is TRBJ2-4, the V gene TRBV14; no clear D. The TCR sequence derives from an adult in good health. Specimen: peripheral blood, collected on day 0 of AZD1222 vaccination. The CDR3 protein is CASSQDRAKNIQYF. The CDR3 region has the DNA TGTGCCAGCAGCCAGGACCGGGCCAAAAACATTCAGTACTTC.